Listed below are T cell receptor beta chains from one sample, sequenced in a study of CD8 T cells in Susac syndrome. TCRdb ran MiXCR on the immunoSEQ multiplex PCR reads and lists one entry per CDR3 protein. This repertoire shows around 80,000 distinct CDR3 sequences, 94% found once; its top ten account for less than 0.3%. The material sequenced was CD8+ T cells from PBMCs. The origin of the receptors is a human donor in good health. Both conserved end residues are part of each CDR3. The order of the fields is clone size, V gene, D gene, J gene, CDR3 protein, CDR3 DNA. D genes are given only for firm matches. Clone size is not always given. Where it is, it says once, few, many or a class for expanded clones.

clone size: NA; V gene: TRBV7-2; D gene: NA; J gene: TRBJ2-1; CDR3 protein: CASSTGPGDEQFF; CDR3 DNA: TGTGCCAGCAGCACGGGCCCGGGGGATGAGCAGTTCTTC
clone size: NA; V gene: TRBV4-3; D gene: NA; J gene: TRBJ1-5; CDR3 protein: CASSQDRAVSNQPQHF; CDR3 DNA: TGCGCCAGCAGCCAAGATCGGGCAGTTAGCAATCAGCCCCAGCATTTT
clone size: NA; V gene: TRBV20-1; D gene: NA; J gene: TRBJ1-5; CDR3 protein: CSASSDFRADQPQHF; CDR3 DNA: TGCAGTGCTTCCTCGGACTTCCGGGCAGATCAGCCCCAGCATTTT
clone size: NA; V gene: TRBV13; D gene: NA; J gene: TRBJ1-6; CDR3 protein: CASNEQGDPPLHF; CDR3 DNA: TGTGCCAGCAACGAGCAGGGTGATCCACCCCTCCACTTT
clone size: NA; V gene: TRBV7-9; D gene: TRBD2; J gene: TRBJ2-3; CDR3 protein: CASSPRTSGTSSTDTQYF; CDR3 DNA: TGTGCCAGCAGCCCTCGGACTAGCGGGACTTCTAGCACAGATACGCAGTATTTT
clone size: NA; V gene: TRBV15; D gene: NA; J gene: TRBJ2-1; CDR3 protein: CATSSAQYNEQFF; CDR3 DNA: TGTGCCACCAGCAGTGCCCAATACAATGAGCAGTTCTTC
clone size: once; V gene: TRBV5-1; D gene: TRBD1; J gene: TRBJ1-2; CDR3 protein: CASKWLDRADGYTF; CDR3 DNA: TGCGCCAGCAAGTGGCTAGACAGGGCCGATGGCTACACCTTC
clone size: NA; V gene: TRBV20-1; D gene: TRBD1; J gene: TRBJ2-1; CDR3 protein: CSARDRGFNEQFF; CDR3 DNA: TGCAGTGCTAGAGACAGGGGGTTTAATGAGCAGTTCTTC
clone size: NA; V gene: TRBV12-3/TRBV12-4; D gene: TRBD1; J gene: TRBJ1-2; CDR3 protein: CASSLDRGNHGYTF; CDR3 DNA: TGTGCCAGCAGTTTAGACAGGGGGAATCATGGCTACACCTTC
clone size: once; V gene: TRBV28; D gene: NA; J gene: TRBJ1-1; CDR3 protein: CASVARLNTEAFF; CDR3 DNA: TGTGCCAGCGTCGCGCGCTTGAACACTGAAGCTTTCTTT
clone size: NA; V gene: TRBV7-9; D gene: NA; J gene: TRBJ2-3; CDR3 protein: CASSLNRLVGTDTQYF; CDR3 DNA: TGTGCCAGCAGCTTAAATAGACTAGTAGGCACAGATACGCAGTATTTT
clone size: NA; V gene: TRBV19; D gene: TRBD1; J gene: TRBJ1-1; CDR3 protein: CASSIGAGGVTEAFF; CDR3 DNA: TGTGCCAGTAGTATAGGGGCAGGGGGCGTCACTGAAGCTTTCTTT
clone size: NA; V gene: TRBV27; D gene: NA; J gene: TRBJ2-1; CDR3 protein: CASSFSGYNEQFF; CDR3 DNA: TGTGCCAGCAGTTTTTCAGGTTACAATGAGCAGTTCTTC
clone size: NA; V gene: TRBV27; D gene: NA; J gene: TRBJ2-7; CDR3 protein: CASSPYSPYEQYF; CDR3 DNA: TGTGCCAGCAGTCCCTATTCCCCCTACGAGCAGTACTTC
clone size: NA; V gene: TRBV12-3/TRBV12-4; D gene: NA; J gene: TRBJ2-1; CDR3 protein: CASSLAGGHNEQFF; CDR3 DNA: TGTGCCAGCAGTTTAGCGGGGGGGCACAATGAGCAGTTCTTC
clone size: NA; V gene: TRBV7-8; D gene: NA; J gene: TRBJ1-1; CDR3 protein: CASSFWSSNTEAFF; CDR3 DNA: TGTGCCAGCAGCTTCTGGAGTTCGAACACTGAAGCTTTCTTT
clone size: NA; V gene: TRBV9; D gene: NA; J gene: TRBJ1-5; CDR3 protein: CASSVGGARQPQHF; CDR3 DNA: TGTGCCAGCAGCGTAGGGGGGGCACGGCAGCCCCAGCATTTT
clone size: NA; V gene: TRBV27; D gene: TRBD2; J gene: TRBJ2-3; CDR3 protein: CASSLRSGGAVDTQYF; CDR3 DNA: TGTGCCAGCAGTTTAAGGAGCGGGGGGGCCGTGGATACGCAGTATTTT
clone size: NA; V gene: TRBV30; D gene: TRBD1; J gene: TRBJ1-2; CDR3 protein: CAWRGTGYGYTF; CDR3 DNA: TGTGCCTGGAGAGGGACAGGGTATGGCTACACCTTC
clone size: NA; V gene: TRBV5-1; D gene: TRBD1; J gene: TRBJ1-1; CDR3 protein: CASSLAQGAANTEAFF; CDR3 DNA: TGCGCCAGCAGCTTGGCACAGGGGGCTGCGAACACTGAAGCTTTCTTT
clone size: NA; V gene: TRBV7-7; D gene: NA; J gene: TRBJ1-4; CDR3 protein: CASWGGYTTNEKLFF; CDR3 DNA: TGTGCCAGCTGGGGAGGGTACACAACTAATGAAAAACTGTTTTTT
clone size: NA; V gene: TRBV6-2/TRBV6-3; D gene: NA; J gene: TRBJ1-2; CDR3 protein: CASLGETYGYTF; CDR3 DNA: TGTGCCAGCCTAGGGGAAACCTATGGCTACACCTTC
clone size: once; V gene: TRBV9; D gene: NA; J gene: TRBJ2-3; CDR3 protein: CASSPTTGDPDTQYF; CDR3 DNA: TGTGCCAGCAGCCCAACAACGGGGGACCCAGATACGCAGTATTTT
clone size: NA; V gene: TRBV24-1; D gene: NA; J gene: TRBJ2-2; CDR3 protein: CATSDLGPETGELFF; CDR3 DNA: TGTGCCACCAGTGATTTAGGTCCCGAGACCGGGGAGCTGTTTTTT
clone size: once; V gene: TRBV29-1; D gene: TRBD1; J gene: TRBJ2-1; CDR3 protein: CSVEARDRDRLYNEQFF; CDR3 DNA: TGCAGCGTTGAAGCTAGGGACAGGGACCGGCTGTACAATGAGCAGTTCTTC
clone size: NA; V gene: TRBV7-9; D gene: TRBD2; J gene: TRBJ2-3; CDR3 protein: CASSLIAGARNSSTDTQYF; CDR3 DNA: TGTGCCAGCAGCCTCATAGCGGGAGCACGGAACTCTAGCACAGATACGCAGTATTTT
clone size: NA; V gene: TRBV4-3; D gene: TRBD1; J gene: TRBJ2-3; CDR3 protein: CASSQDLQGAPWDTQYF; CDR3 DNA: TGCGCCAGCAGCCAAGATCTTCAGGGGGCGCCGTGGGATACGCAGTATTTT
clone size: NA; V gene: TRBV19; D gene: NA; J gene: TRBJ2-1; CDR3 protein: CASSITAYNEQFF; CDR3 DNA: TGTGCCAGTAGTATAACCGCCTACAATGAGCAGTTCTTC
clone size: NA; V gene: TRBV14; D gene: NA; J gene: TRBJ2-1; CDR3 protein: CASSQIRYRGGSYNEQFF; CDR3 DNA: TGTGCCAGCAGCCAAATTAGATACCGAGGGGGCTCCTACAATGAGCAGTTCTTC
clone size: once; V gene: TRBV4-1; D gene: NA; J gene: TRBJ2-7; CDR3 protein: CASSQEAVYEQYF; CDR3 DNA: TGCGCCAGCAGCCAAGAGGCTGTTTACGAGCAGTACTTC
clone size: NA; V gene: TRBV12-3/TRBV12-4; D gene: TRBD2; J gene: TRBJ2-1; CDR3 protein: CASSLERGQFF; CDR3 DNA: TGTGCCAGCAGTTTGGAGCGGGGGCAGTTCTTC
clone size: NA; V gene: TRBV4-1; D gene: NA; J gene: TRBJ2-1; CDR3 protein: CASSQVGPPAGNEQFF; CDR3 DNA: TGCGCCAGCAGCCAAGTGGGGCCACCGGCGGGCAATGAGCAGTTCTTC
clone size: NA; V gene: TRBV27; D gene: NA; J gene: TRBJ1-5; CDR3 protein: CASSLSVNQPQHF; CDR3 DNA: TGTGCCAGCAGTTTAAGTGTCAATCAGCCCCAGCATTTT
clone size: NA; V gene: TRBV27; D gene: NA; J gene: TRBJ1-5; CDR3 protein: CASSFGGQPQHF; CDR3 DNA: TGTGCCAGCAGTTTCGGCGGACAGCCCCAGCATTTT
clone size: NA; V gene: TRBV4-1; D gene: TRBD1; J gene: TRBJ1-1; CDR3 protein: CASSLQQGGTEAFF; CDR3 DNA: TGCGCCAGCAGCCTACAACAGGGGGGCACTGAAGCTTTCTTT
clone size: NA; V gene: TRBV29-1; D gene: TRBD1; J gene: TRBJ1-1; CDR3 protein: CSVEDPGQGHFNTEAFF; CDR3 DNA: TGCAGCGTTGAAGATCCGGGACAGGGACACTTTAACACTGAAGCTTTCTTT
clone size: NA; V gene: TRBV3-1; D gene: TRBD1; J gene: TRBJ1-5; CDR3 protein: CASSHRGHHQPQHF; CDR3 DNA: TGTGCCAGCAGCCACAGGGGGCATCATCAGCCCCAGCATTTT
clone size: NA; V gene: TRBV16; D gene: NA; J gene: TRBJ1-2; CDR3 protein: CASRGLGPYGYTF; CDR3 DNA: TGTGCCAGCCGCGGGTTGGGTCCTTATGGCTACACCTTC
clone size: once; V gene: TRBV15; D gene: NA; J gene: TRBJ2-1; CDR3 protein: CATSRDPPGNNEQFF; CDR3 DNA: TGTGCCACCAGCAGAGATCCTCCGGGTAACAATGAGCAGTTCTTC
clone size: NA; V gene: TRBV2; D gene: NA; J gene: TRBJ2-5; CDR3 protein: CASSLSSDQQETQYF; CDR3 DNA: TGTGCCAGCAGTCTTTCTAGCGACCAACAAGAGACCCAGTACTTC
clone size: NA; V gene: TRBV6-5; D gene: NA; J gene: TRBJ2-4; CDR3 protein: CASSFSSTAAKNIQYF; CDR3 DNA: TGTGCCAGCAGTTTTTCTTCGACAGCCGCCAAAAACATTCAGTACTTC
clone size: NA; V gene: TRBV5-1; D gene: TRBD1; J gene: TRBJ1-1; CDR3 protein: CASSWTGVNTEAFF; CDR3 DNA: TGCGCCAGCAGCTGGACAGGGGTGAACACTGAAGCTTTCTTT
clone size: NA; V gene: TRBV28; D gene: NA; J gene: TRBJ1-2; CDR3 protein: CASSPRGNYGYTF; CDR3 DNA: TGTGCCAGCAGTCCCCGAGGCAACTATGGCTACACCTTC
clone size: NA; V gene: TRBV6-5; D gene: NA; J gene: TRBJ1-1; CDR3 protein: CASSYSLNTEAFF; CDR3 DNA: TGTGCCAGCAGTTACAGTTTGAACACTGAAGCTTTCTTT
clone size: NA; V gene: TRBV4-3; D gene: NA; J gene: TRBJ2-1; CDR3 protein: CASSQDSSSYNEQFF; CDR3 DNA: TGCGCCAGCAGCCAGGACAGTAGCTCCTACAATGAGCAGTTCTTC
clone size: once; V gene: TRBV7-9; D gene: NA; J gene: TRBJ2-5; CDR3 protein: CASSSGTLRETQYF; CDR3 DNA: TGTGCCAGCAGCTCGGGAACATTGAGAGAGACCCAGTACTTC
clone size: NA; V gene: TRBV24-1; D gene: NA; J gene: TRBJ1-5; CDR3 protein: CATSDPNQPQHF; CDR3 DNA: TGTGCCACCAGTGATCCGAATCAGCCCCAGCATTTT
clone size: NA; V gene: TRBV27; D gene: NA; J gene: TRBJ2-5; CDR3 protein: CAAWAERGTQYF; CDR3 DNA: TGTGCCGCGTGGGCCGAAAGAGGGACCCAGTACTTC
clone size: NA; V gene: TRBV3-1; D gene: NA; J gene: TRBJ2-2; CDR3 protein: CASNLGGTGELFF; CDR3 DNA: TGTGCCAGCAACCTTGGGGGCACCGGGGAGCTGTTTTTT
clone size: once; V gene: TRBV11-3; D gene: NA; J gene: TRBJ2-5; CDR3 protein: CASSPPGRTSQYF; CDR3 DNA: TGTGCCAGCAGCCCCCCCGGCCGAACGTCCCAGTACTTC
clone size: NA; V gene: TRBV4-3; D gene: NA; J gene: TRBJ1-4; CDR3 protein: CASSQVAQGTNEKLFF; CDR3 DNA: TGCGCCAGCAGCCAAGTGGCGCAGGGTACTAATGAAAAACTGTTTTTT
clone size: NA; V gene: TRBV20-1; D gene: TRBD2; J gene: TRBJ2-5; CDR3 protein: CSARGGGGASWETQYF; CDR3 DNA: TGCAGTGCTAGAGGTGGCGGGGGGGCTTCGTGGGAGACCCAGTACTTC